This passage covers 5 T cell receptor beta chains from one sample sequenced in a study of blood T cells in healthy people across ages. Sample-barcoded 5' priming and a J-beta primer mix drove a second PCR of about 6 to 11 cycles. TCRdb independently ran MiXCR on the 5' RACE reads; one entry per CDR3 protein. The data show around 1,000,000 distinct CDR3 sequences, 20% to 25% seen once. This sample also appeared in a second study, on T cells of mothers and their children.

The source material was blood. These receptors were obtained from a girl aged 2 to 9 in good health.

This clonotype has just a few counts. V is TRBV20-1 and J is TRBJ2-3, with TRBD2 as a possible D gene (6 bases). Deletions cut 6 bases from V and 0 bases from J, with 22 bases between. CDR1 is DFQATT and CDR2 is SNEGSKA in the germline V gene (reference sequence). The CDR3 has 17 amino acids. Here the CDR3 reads CSARLLSGGTSTDTQYF. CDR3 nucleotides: TGCAGTGCCCGTCTCTTGTCGGGCGGGACTAGCACAGATACGCAGTATTTT.

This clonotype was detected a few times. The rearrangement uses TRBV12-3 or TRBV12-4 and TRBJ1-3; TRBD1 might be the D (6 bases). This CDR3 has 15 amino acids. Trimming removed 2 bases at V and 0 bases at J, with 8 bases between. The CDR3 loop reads CASSLSTGSGNTIYF. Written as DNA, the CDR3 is TGTGCCAGCAGTTTATCGACAGGCTCTGGAAACACCATATATTTT.

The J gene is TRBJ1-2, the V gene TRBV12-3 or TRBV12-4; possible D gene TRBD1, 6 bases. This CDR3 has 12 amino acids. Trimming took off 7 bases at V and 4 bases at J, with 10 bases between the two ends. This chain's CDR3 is CASNIGGYGYTF. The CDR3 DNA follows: TGTGCCAGCAACATAGGGGGCTATGGCTACACCTTC.

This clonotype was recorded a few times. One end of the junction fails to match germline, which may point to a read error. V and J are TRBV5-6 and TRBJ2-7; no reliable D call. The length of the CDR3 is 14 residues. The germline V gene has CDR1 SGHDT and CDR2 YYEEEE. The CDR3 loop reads CTSSFYLVSNEQYF. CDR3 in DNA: TGTACCAGCAGCTTCTATCTGGTTTCCAACGAGCAGTACTTC.

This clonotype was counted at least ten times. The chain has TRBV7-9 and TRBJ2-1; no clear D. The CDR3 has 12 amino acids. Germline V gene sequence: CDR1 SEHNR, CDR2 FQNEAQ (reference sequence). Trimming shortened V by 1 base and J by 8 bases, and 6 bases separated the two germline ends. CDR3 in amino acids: CASSLGGDEQFF. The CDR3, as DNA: TGTGCCAGCAGCTTAGGTGGGGATGAGCAGTTCTTC.